A single sample is the source of the 24 T cell receptor beta chains below, sequenced in a study of early T cells in non-severe SARS-CoV-2 infection. TCRdb reprocessed the 5' RACE reads via MiXCR and lists one record per CDR3 protein. Counted here are tens of thousands of distinct CDR3 sequences, 8.5% to 10% occurring once; the ten biggest clones make up 17%. Sequenced: whole blood. These receptors originate from an adult who was a healthcare worker with PCR-confirmed SARS-CoV-2 infection or an uninfected control (not recorded which).

This clonotype has a count of ten or more. This chain uses TRBV20-1 with TRBJ2-1, with TRBD2 matching over 8 bases. In germline, CDR1 is DFQATT, CDR2 SNEGSKA (reference sequence). Germline trimming cut 6 bases from V and 8 bases from J; bases unmatched to any gene: 15. The CDR3 sequence is 15 residues long. The CDR3 coding sequence is TGCAGTGCGTACCGCGCGGAGCGGGGGTCGGATGAGCAGTTCTTC. Protein: CSAYRAERGSDEQFF.

This clonotype has a handful of counts. The CDR3 loop reads CSAENRGLNEKLFF. The CDR3 region has the DNA TGCAGTGCCGAGAACAGGGGGCTAAATGAAAAACTGTTTTTT. This chain connects TRBV20-1 to TRBJ1-4, with 9 bases that match TRBD1. CDR1 and CDR2 (germline): DFQATT, SNEGSKA (reference sequence). The CDR3 is 14 residues long. With V trimmed by 6 bases and J by 5 bases, 7 bases remained unmatched.

This clonotype has ten or more counts. This chain joins TRBV11-2 and TRBJ2-7; a weak D match, TRBD1 (6 bases). CDR1 SGHAT and CDR2 FQNNGV come from the germline V gene. The CDR3 sequence is 13 residues long. Between the trimmed V and J ends, which lost 2 bases and 5 bases, there was a span of 10 bases. CDR3 DNA sequence: TGTGCCAGCAGCTTAATTGGACAGAACGAGCAGTACTTC. It is translated as CASSLIGQNEQYF.

V is TRBV7-2 and J is TRBJ2-2; tentative D call: TRBD1 (6 bases). The germline CDR1 and CDR2 sequences are SGHTA and FQGNSA. The CDR3 is 15 amino acids. V lost 5 bases to trimming and J lost 6 bases, with 16 bases between them. In DNA, the CDR3 is TGTGCCAGCAGCGCCCGAGGGTGGGGGCCCGGGGAGCTGTTTTTT. Its translation: CASSARGWGPGELFF.

In its sample, this clonotype was seen many times. The chain joins TRBV20-1 to TRBJ2-1; D perhaps matches TRBD1 (6 bases). V lost 6 bases and J lost 9, with 15 bases in between. The CDR3 consists of 12 residues. Germline V gives CDR1 DFQATT, CDR2 SNEGSKA (reference sequence). CDR3 coding DNA: TGCAGTGCCTCCGCCTCAGGGGCTGAGCAGTTCTTC. The encoded protein is CSASASGAEQFF.

This clonotype showed up many times. The V and J genes are TRBV7-2 and TRBJ2-7; 8 bases line up with TRBD2. CDR1 is SGHTA, CDR2 FQGNSA, per germline. The CDR3 length is 15 residues. V trimming: 1 base; J trimming: 6 bases; junction bases outside the gene matches: 8. CDR3 protein: CASSLVPAGASEQYF. CDR3 nucleotide sequence: TGTGCCAGCAGCTTAGTTCCAGCGGGAGCAAGCGAGCAGTACTTC. The whole variable domain, remainder taken from reference TRBV7-2 and TRBJ2-7, is GAGVSQSPSNKVTEKGKDVELRCDPISGHTALYWYRQSLGQGLEFLIYFQGNSAPDKSGLPSDRFSAERTGGSVSTLTIQRTQQEDSAVYLCASSLVPAGASEQYFGPGTRLTVT.

Turning to this clonotype: An end of the junction does not agree with germline; a read error may underlie this. This chain connects TRBV29-1 to TRBJ1-1; D not resolved. Germline V gives CDR1 SQVTM, CDR2 ANQGSEA. The CDR3 runs 12 residues. CDR3 region: CSVSRKNTEAFF. The CDR3 DNA reads as TGCAGCGTTTCCAGGAAGAACACTGAAGCTTTTTTT.

This chain joins TRBV19 and TRBJ2-7; D is unresolved. Germline CDR1 LNHDA, CDR2 SQIVND (reference sequence). The length of the CDR3 is 14 residues. Trimming stripped 9 bases from V and 0 bases from J, with 15 bases between. The CDR3 is CASGPSLSSYEQYF. The CDR3 DNA reads TGTGCCAGCGGACCTTCACTTAGCTCCTACGAGCAGTACTTC.

This clonotype was counted only a few times. The chain combines TRBV27 with TRBJ1-6, with 8 bases aligning to TRBD1. Germline V gene data show CDR1 as MNHEY and CDR2 as SMNVEV (reference sequence). The CDR3 is 14 residues long. V lost 4 bases, J lost 5 bases, and 1 base stayed unmatched. The CDR3 region is CASSWGQDNSPLHF. DNA of the CDR3: TGTGCCAGCAGTTGGGGACAGGATAATTCACCCCTCCACTTT.

This clonotype came up a few times. The chain carries TRBV7-9 and TRBJ2-1; D is unresolved. V was pared by 3 bases and J by 10 bases, with 10 bases between. Germline values: CDR1 SEHNR, CDR2 FQNEAQ (reference sequence). CDR3 size: 12 residues. Written as DNA, the CDR3 is TGTGCCAGCAGCTTCACTGGGGTGGAGCAGTTCTTC. This gives the protein CASSFTGVEQFF.

This clonotype showed up many times. The chain employs TRBV4-3 and TRBJ2-1; D not resolved. V was shortened by 0 bases and J by 15 bases, with 15 bases between the two germline ends. The CDR3 has 13 amino acids. Per the germline V gene, CDR1 is LGHNA and CDR2 is YSLEER. The CDR3 sequence is CASSQEGSSSLFF. The CDR3 DNA reads TGCGCCAGCAGCCAAGAGGGGTCTAGTAGTCTGTTCTTC.

This clonotype has more than one count but fewer than ten. This chain uses TRBV4-3 with TRBJ1-5; D ambiguous. Germline assignment: CDR1 LGHNA and CDR2 YSLEER. This CDR3 has 13 residues. V was cut by 2 bases and J by 0 bases, with 2 bases left in between. The CDR3 sequence: CASSQHSNQPQHF. CDR3 DNA sequence: TGCGCCAGCAGCCAACATAGCAATCAGCCCCAGCATTTT.

By sample share, this clonotype is medium-sized (0.01 to 0.1%). V is TRBV29-1 and J is TRBJ2-5; no clear D gene. The CDR3 covers 13 residues. Trimming shortened V by 3 bases and J by 5 bases, and 13 bases separated the two germline ends. CDR1 is SQVTM and CDR2 is ANQGSEA in the germline V gene. The CDR3 DNA reads TGCAGCGTTGATTGGAGATCCGGGGAGACCCAGTACTTC. It translates to CSVDWRSGETQYF.

The V call is TRBV12-5, the J call TRBJ2-1; 13 positions match TRBD2. The CDR3 is made up of 18 amino acids. V shed 6 bases and J 7 bases; nucleotides not matched to a gene: 15. Germline assignment: CDR1 LGHNT and CDR2 FRNRAP. The chain's CDR3 is CASGNPGLAGPTRNEQFF. The CDR3 DNA reads as TGTGCTAGTGGCAATCCGGGACTAGCGGGACCAACGAGGAATGAGCAGTTCTTC.

The chain carries TRBV2 and TRBJ1-1; no reliable D call. This CDR3 has 13 residues. Deletions cut 1 base from V and 11 bases from J, with 14 bases between. CDR1 is SNHLY, CDR2 FYNNEI, per germline. CDR3 in amino acids: CASSEGSLGWAFF. The CDR3 bases are TGTGCCAGCAGTGAAGGGTCGTTGGGGTGGGCTTTCTTT.

The chain carries TRBV6-2 or TRBV6-3 and TRBJ2-7, with TRBD2 identical over 13 bases. This CDR3 has 14 residues. V lost 2 bases to trimming and J lost 6 bases; unmatched junction nucleotides: 1. In germline, CDR1 is MNHEY, CDR2 SVGEGT. The CDR3 loop is CASSYGLAGAEQYF. CDR3 DNA sequence: TGTGCCAGCAGTTACGGACTAGCGGGAGCCGAGCAGTACTTC.

A few counts support this clonotype. The chain carries TRBV15 and TRBJ1-5; D remains unclear. V dropped 3 bases and J dropped 0 bases, with 6 bases sitting between them. The CDR3 loop spans 14 amino acids. Germline V CDR1 and CDR2: LNHNV, YYDKDF (reference sequence). CDR3 bases: TGTGCCACCAGCAGGACGGATAGCAATCAGCCCCAGCATTTT. Translation: CATSRTDSNQPQHF.

The chain joins TRBV3-1 to TRBJ1-6, with D uncertain. Per germline, CDR1 LGHDT and CDR2 YNNKEL (reference sequence). The CDR3 has 13 residues. V was trimmed by 4 bases and J by 7 bases, leaving 8 bases between them. The CDR3, as DNA: TGTGCCAGCAGCCCCCGTTACAATTCACCCCTCCACTTT. This translates into CASSPRYNSPLHF.

This clonotype was observed a handful of times. The rearrangement uses TRBV5-1 and TRBJ2-2; TRBD2 might be the D (7 bases). The CDR3 loop spans 16 amino acids. Trimming left V 0 bases short and J 3 bases short, with 12 bases between. Germline assignment: CDR1 SGHRS and CDR2 YFSETQ. CDR3 nucleotides: TGCGCCAGCAGCTTGGCTCGGGGGGCCGACACCGGGGAGCTGTTTTTT. Its protein product is CASSLARGADTGELFF.

This clonotype was counted ten times or more. The gene calls are TRBV29-1 and TRBJ2-5, with a possible D match to TRBD1 (7 bases). The germline V gene encodes CDR1 SQVTM and CDR2 ANQGSEA. The CDR3 totals 13 residues. The ends were cut back, 7 bases at V and 5 bases at J, with 17 bases in the middle. CDR3 sequence: CSAGPTGRETQYF. CDR3 nucleotide sequence: TGCAGCGCCGGACCGACAGGGAGGGAGACCCAGTACTTC.

The rearrangement uses TRBV7-3 and TRBJ2-2; D gene uncertain. The CDR3 spans 12 residues. Trimming took 4 bases from V and 2 from J, leaving 2 bases between them. Per the germline V gene, CDR1 is SGHTA and CDR2 is FQGTGA. CDR3: CASSSNTGELFF. CDR3 nucleotides: TGTGCCAGCAGCTCTAACACCGGGGAGCTGTTTTTT.

This clonotype was picked up a small number of times. The chain couples TRBV5-1 to TRBJ2-2, with a weak D call TRBD1 (5 bases). The CDR3 contains 15 residues. V lost 0 bases and J 6 bases, leaving 12 bases between the germline ends. CDR1 is SGHRS and CDR2 is YFSETQ in the germline V gene. The CDR3 sequence is CASSLAGRTAGELFF. The CDR3, as DNA: TGCGCCAGCAGCTTGGCAGGGCGGACCGCCGGGGAGCTGTTTTTT.

The rearrangement links TRBV28 to TRBJ2-7; D may correspond to TRBD1 or TRBD2 (5 bases each). CDR1 is MDHEN and CDR2 is SYDVKM in the germline V gene. Trimming shortened V by 9 bases and J by 0 bases, and 21 bases separated the two germline ends. The CDR3 runs to 16 residues. CDR3 sequence: CASSRGARLSSYEQYF. The CDR3 DNA follows: TGTGCCAGTTCAAGAGGGGCGCGTCTGTCCTCCTACGAGCAGTACTTC. Using reference TRBV28 and TRBJ2-7 for the parts outside the CDR3, the full variable domain is DVKVTQSSRYLVKRTGEKVFLECVQDMDHENMFWYRQDPGLGLRLIYFSYDVKMKEKGDIPEGYSVSREKKERFSLILESASTNQTSMYLCASSRGARLSSYEQYFGPGTRLTVT.

This clonotype was recorded many times. The genes are TRBV7-3 and TRBJ2-5, with 7 bases fitting TRBD2. CDR3 length: 14 residues. Unmatched junction bases numbered 6, after V lost 4 bases and J lost 4 bases. Germline V lookup: CDR1 SGHTA, CDR2 FQGTGA. CDR3 sequence reads: CASSSSGLRETQYF. CDR3 coding DNA: TGTGCCAGCAGCTCCTCGGGACTAAGAGAGACCCAGTACTTC. The whole variable domain, filled in from reference TRBV7-3 and TRBJ2-5, reads GAGVSQTPSNKVTEKGKYVELRCDPISGHTALYWYRQSLGQGPEFLIYFQGTGAADDSGLPNDRFFAVRPEGSVSTLKIQRTERGDSAVYLCASSSSGLRETQYFGPGTRLLVL.